The 17 T cell receptor beta chains below all came from one sample that was sequenced in a study of shared clonotypes between healthy human individuals. Some clones are missing from TCRdb's copy, which holds only in-frame ones; the method was immunoSEQ multiplex PCR. The table records a few hundred thousand clones, roughly four fifths of them present only once. Sequencing used PBMCs. The receptor set was obtained from a woman in her forties in good health. Some clones in this sample may be carry-over from other donors' samples.

This clone was found once. A single base separates this from a much larger clone, so it may be a read error. The sample contains more than one DNA sequence encoding this CDR3. This chain connects TRBV7-3 to TRBJ2-2; no reliable D call. The CDR3 contains 14 residues. Trimming cost V 0 bases and J 1 base, with 3 bases left between them. The germline gives CDR1 SGHTA, CDR2 FQGTGA. The CDR3 DNA reads as TGTGCCAGCAGCTTAACCGGGAACACCGGGGAGCTGTTTTTT. Translating gives CASSLTGNTGELFF.

The chain links TRBV10-2 to TRBJ2-1; 8 nucleotides align to TRBD1. The germline V gene encodes CDR1 WSHSY and CDR2 SAAADI. The CDR3 loop spans 18 amino acids. V lost 5 bases to trimming and J lost 0 bases; unmatched junction nucleotides: 12. CDR3 DNA sequence: TGCGCCAGCAGTACAGGGGGTTCGAGGTCAAGCTCCTACAATGAGCAGTTCTTC. Translation: CASSTGGSRSSSYNEQFF.

This clone was picked up many times. This chain uses TRBV11-3 with TRBJ2-1; 9 bases line up with TRBD2. J lost 0 bases, V lost 6 bases, and 3 bases had no gene match. Germline CDR1 and CDR2: SGHNT and YENEEA. This CDR3 has 15 amino acids. The CDR3 here is CASSLAGSSYNEQFF. CDR3 DNA: TGTGCCAGCAGTCTAGCGGGGAGCTCCTACAATGAGCAGTTCTTC.

The chain couples TRBV28 to TRBJ1-2; possible D gene TRBD1, 6 bases. V shed 6 bases and J shed 9 bases, with 17 bases lying between them. Per the germline V gene, CDR1 is MDHEN and CDR2 is SYDVKM. The CDR3 runs to 13 residues. The CDR3 region is CASSPSGQWSYTF. The CDR3 bases are TGTGCCAGCAGCCCTTCCGGACAGTGGAGCTACACCTTC.

The gene calls are TRBV7-9 and TRBJ1-2, with 8 bases identical to TRBD1. V lost 3 bases, J lost 6 bases, and 6 bases stayed unmatched. Germline V CDR1 and CDR2: SEHNR, FQNEAQ (reference sequence). The CDR3 is 14 amino acids. The CDR3 nucleotides are TGTGCCAGCAGCTTCGGACAGGGACGGGATGGCTACACCTTC. It yields the protein CASSFGQGRDGYTF.

The chain combines TRBV5-1 with TRBJ2-2; 8 positions agree with TRBD1. This CDR3 is built from 14 residues. The junction had 8 bases not matched to a gene; V was cut back by 7 bases and J by 6 bases. Germline V gene sequence: CDR1 SGHRS, CDR2 YFSETQ. The CDR3 protein is CASAAQGAAGELFF. CDR3 DNA: TGCGCCAGCGCCGCTCAGGGGGCCGCCGGGGAGCTGTTTTTT.

The chain couples TRBV6-5 to TRBJ1-1, with D unclear. Germline V CDR1 and CDR2: MNHEY, SVGAGI. Trimming shortened V by 3 bases and J by 2 bases, and 13 bases separated the two germline ends. The CDR3 covers 15 residues. This CDR3 reads CASSYPGRINTEAFF. The CDR3 nucleotides read TGTGCCAGCAGTTATCCCGGACGGATCAACACTGAAGCTTTCTTT.

V and J are TRBV27 and TRBJ1-1; TRBD1 is a possible D gene (5 bases). Trimming took off 3 bases at V and 4 bases at J, with 27 bases between the two ends. CDR3 length equals 19 residues. Germline lookup yields CDR1 MNHEY and CDR2 SMNVEV (reference sequence). The CDR3 is CASSFTQGRIEVVCTEAFF. The CDR3 region has the DNA TGTGCCAGCAGTTTTACCCAGGGACGAATTGAGGTCGTGTGCACTGAAGCTTTCTTT.

This clone was picked up one time. The V gene is TRBV18, the J gene TRBJ1-2; no clear D. The CDR3 has 15 residues. The V end lost 0 bases, the J end lost 0 bases, and 8 bases lay between the germline ends. The germline CDR1 and CDR2 sequences are KGHSH and LQKENI. CDR3 DNA: TGTGCCAGCTCACCACCGTTAGGCTCTAACTATGGCTACACCTTC. Translation gives CASSPPLGSNYGYTF.

The CDR3 DNA sequence: TGTGCCAGCATGGCACAGAGGAAAGAGCAGTACTTC. This codes for CASMAQRKEQYF. The V call is TRBV2, the J call TRBJ2-7; D is ambiguous. Germline V gene data show CDR1 as SNHLY and CDR2 as FYNNEI. The CDR3 covers 12 residues. Trimming took 7 bases from V and 7 from J, leaving 14 bases between them.

This chain links TRBV28 with TRBJ2-1, with unresolved D. This CDR3 comprises 11 residues. The germline gives CDR1 MDHEN, CDR2 SYDVKM. V lost 4 bases, J lost 7 bases, and 5 bases lay in between. The CDR3 reads CASSSGNEQFF. Here the CDR3 DNA reads TGTGCCAGCAGTTCTGGGAATGAGCAGTTCTTC. Based on the CDR3 plus reference TRBV28 and TRBJ2-1, the full variable domain is DVKVTQSSRYLVKRTGEKVFLECVQDMDHENMFWYRQDPGLGLRLIYFSYDVKMKEKGDIPEGYSVSREKKERFSLILESASTNQTSMYLCASSSGNEQFFGPGTRLTVL.

The V call is TRBV9, the J call TRBJ2-7; TRBD1 or TRBD2 may be the D gene (6 bases each). The CDR3 totals 16 residues. V was clipped by 0 bases and J by 1 base, with 14 bases between them. The germline gives CDR1 SGDLS, CDR2 YYNGEE. For the CDR3, the DNA is TGTGCCAGCAGCGTAGGAGGCGGGACATCATCCTACGAGCAGTACTTC. Its translation is CASSVGGGTSSYEQYF.

This clone has a count of ten or more. J is TRBJ1-2 and V is TRBV2, with D possibly matching TRBD1 (6 bases). Germline V gives CDR1 SNHLY, CDR2 FYNNEI. The CDR3 length is 14 residues. The V and J ends lost 8 bases and 3 bases respectively, with 16 bases between them. In nucleotides, the CDR3 is TGTGCCAGCTTCGGGGGGGCAGATGACTATGGCTACACCTTC. It codes for CASFGGADDYGYTF.

The chain has TRBV19 and TRBJ2-5; the D is unclear. The CDR3 loop spans 12 amino acids. Trimming left V 4 bases short and J 1 base short, with 4 bases between. Germline V gives CDR1 LNHDA, CDR2 SQIVND (reference sequence). CDR3 residues: CASSTPQETQYF. For the CDR3, the DNA is TGTGCCAGTAGTACCCCCCAAGAGACCCAGTACTTC.

The chain combines TRBV29-1 with TRBJ2-3; 12 bases line up with TRBD2. The CDR3 runs 17 residues. The J segment lost 2 bases and the V segment lost 6 bases, leaving 12 bases of the junction unmatched. Germline CDR1 and CDR2: SQVTM and ANQGSEA. CDR3 in DNA: TGCAGCGTCCAGGGGCGACTAGCGGGAGTGCACACAGATACGCAGTATTTT. This sequence encodes CSVQGRLAGVHTDTQYF.

V gene TRBV6-1 combines with J gene TRBJ2-3, with D tentatively TRBD1 (5 bases). With 2 bases removed from V and 2 bases from J, the gap between germline ends came to 8 bases. In germline, CDR1 is MNHNS, CDR2 SASEGT. The CDR3 has 14 residues. DNA for the CDR3: TGTGCCAGCAGTGAACAGGACACCACAGATACGCAGTATTTT. Amino acids: CASSEQDTTDTQYF.

J is TRBJ2-7 and V is TRBV6-5; weak D call: TRBD1 (6 bases). V shed 0 bases and J shed 0 bases, with 9 bases lying between them. The V gene's germline CDR1 is MNHEY and CDR2 SVGAGI. The CDR3 is 15 residues long. The CDR3 spells CASSYSARGSYEQYF. CDR3 nucleotide sequence: TGTGCCAGCAGTTACTCGGCCAGGGGCTCCTACGAGCAGTACTTC.